The sequence of this T cell receptor beta chain was determined in a study of CD8 T cells in Susac syndrome. The CD8+ and CD4+ T cells were negatively isolated, with the TEMRA cells enriched by FACS. The CDR3 consists of 14 residues. Trimming cost V 5 bases and J 0 bases, with 10 bases left between them. Per germline, CDR1 MNHEY and CDR2 SMNVEV (reference sequence). After extraction with the RNeasy kit, about 0.5 to 1 ug of the RNA was reverse transcribed using random hexamers. Across 54 Vbeta and 13 Jbeta, TCR beta CDR3 was amplified with immunoSEQ multiplex PCR. TCRdb redid the calling of the immunoSEQ multiplex PCR reads with MiXCR, one entry per CDR3 protein. The sample contains hundreds of thousands of distinct CDR3 sequences, roughly 84% of which appear only once.

The rearrangement links TRBV27 to TRBJ1-1; TRBD1 might be the D (5 bases). This TCR derives from a human donor with multiple sclerosis. The sample comprised CD8+ T cells from PBMCs. The CDR3 reads CASSADKLNTEAFF. The CDR3 nucleotides read TGTGCCAGCAGTGCGGACAAATTGAACACTGAAGCTTTCTTT.